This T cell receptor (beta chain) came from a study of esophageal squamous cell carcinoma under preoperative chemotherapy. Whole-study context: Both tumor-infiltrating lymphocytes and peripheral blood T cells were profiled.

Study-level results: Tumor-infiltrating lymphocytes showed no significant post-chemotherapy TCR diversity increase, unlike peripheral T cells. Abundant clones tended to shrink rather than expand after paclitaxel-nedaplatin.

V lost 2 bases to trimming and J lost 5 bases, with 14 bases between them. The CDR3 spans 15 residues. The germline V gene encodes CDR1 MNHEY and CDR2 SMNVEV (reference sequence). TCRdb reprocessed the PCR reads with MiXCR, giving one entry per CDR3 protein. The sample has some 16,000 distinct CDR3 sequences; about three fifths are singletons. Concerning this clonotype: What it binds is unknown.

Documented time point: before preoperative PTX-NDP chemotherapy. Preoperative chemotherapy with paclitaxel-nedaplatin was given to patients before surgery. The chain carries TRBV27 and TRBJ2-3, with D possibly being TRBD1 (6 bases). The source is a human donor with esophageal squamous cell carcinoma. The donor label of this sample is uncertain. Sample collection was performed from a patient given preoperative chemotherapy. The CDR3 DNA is TGTGCCAGCAGTTTAGGGGCAGGGGAGAGAGATACGCAGTATTTT. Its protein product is CASSLGAGERDTQYF.